This record covers a single T cell receptor beta chain. The PCR was carried out with 60 Vbeta primers and 13 Jbeta primers. Profiled with immunoSEQ multiplex PCR; TCRdb holds only in-frame clones, not every one. The sample has around 110,000 clones, around 73% seen once. This sample stems from a study of cytomegalovirus exposure and HLA in healthy donors. Trimming pared 10 bases from V and 6 bases from J, leaving 16 bases between. Germline lookup yields CDR1 WSHSY and CDR2 SAAADI. The CDR3 has 13 residues. The clonotype comes from a man aged 25-45 years in good health and CMV-seronegative. Specimen: PBMCs. V is TRBV10-2 and J is TRBJ1-5; the D gene is possibly TRBD1 (5 bases). CDR3: CATRAGIGQPQHF. DNA for the CDR3: TGCGCCACCAGGGCAGGGATCGGTCAGCCCCAGCATTTT.